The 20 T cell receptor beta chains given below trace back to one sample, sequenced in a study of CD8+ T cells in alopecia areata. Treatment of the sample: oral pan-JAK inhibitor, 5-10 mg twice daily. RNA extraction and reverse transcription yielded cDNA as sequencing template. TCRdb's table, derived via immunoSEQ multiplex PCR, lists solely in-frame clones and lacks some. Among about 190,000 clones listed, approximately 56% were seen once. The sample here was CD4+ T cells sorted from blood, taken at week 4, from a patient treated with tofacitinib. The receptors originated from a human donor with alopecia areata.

CDR3 nucleotide sequence: TGTGCCAGCAGCTTGGTGGTCCATACGCAGTATTTT. This codes for CASSLVVHTQYF. The V and J genes are TRBV5-6 and TRBJ2-3; D is ambiguous. Trimming pared 0 bases from V and 7 bases from J, leaving 6 bases between. CDR1 is SGHDT, CDR2 YYEEEE, per germline. The CDR3 spans 12 residues. The variable domain in full, completed from reference TRBV5-6 and TRBJ2-3, reads DAGVTQSPTHLIKTRGQQVTLRCSPKSGHDTVSWYQQALGQGPQFIFQYYEEEERQRGNFPDRFSGHQFPNYSSELNVNALLLGDSALYLCASSLVVHTQYFGPGTRLTVL.

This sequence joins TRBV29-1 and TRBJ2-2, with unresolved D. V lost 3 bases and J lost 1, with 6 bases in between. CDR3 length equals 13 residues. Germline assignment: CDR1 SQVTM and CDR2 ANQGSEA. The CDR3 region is CSVDGLNTGELFF. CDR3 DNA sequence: TGCAGCGTTGACGGATTGAACACCGGGGAGCTGTTTTTT.

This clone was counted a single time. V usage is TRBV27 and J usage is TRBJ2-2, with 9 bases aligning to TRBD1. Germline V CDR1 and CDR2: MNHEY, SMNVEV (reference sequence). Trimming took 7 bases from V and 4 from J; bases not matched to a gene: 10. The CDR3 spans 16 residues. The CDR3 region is CASTQWGTGTTGELFF. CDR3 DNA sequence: TGTGCCAGCACCCAATGGGGGACAGGGACCACCGGGGAGCTGTTTTTT.

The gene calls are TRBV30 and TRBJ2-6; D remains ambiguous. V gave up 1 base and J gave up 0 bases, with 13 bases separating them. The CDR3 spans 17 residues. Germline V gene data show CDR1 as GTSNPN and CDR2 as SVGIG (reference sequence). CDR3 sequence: CAWSGRTGSSGANVLTF. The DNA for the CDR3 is TGTGCCTGGAGTGGCCGGACGGGCAGCTCTGGGGCCAACGTCCTGACTTTC.

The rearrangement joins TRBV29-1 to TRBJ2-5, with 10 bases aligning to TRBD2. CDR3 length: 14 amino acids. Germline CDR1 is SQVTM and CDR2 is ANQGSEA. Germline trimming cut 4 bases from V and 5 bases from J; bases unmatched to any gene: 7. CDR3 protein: CSVARTSGRETQYF. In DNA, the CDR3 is TGCAGCGTTGCCCGGACTAGCGGTAGGGAGACCCAGTACTTC.

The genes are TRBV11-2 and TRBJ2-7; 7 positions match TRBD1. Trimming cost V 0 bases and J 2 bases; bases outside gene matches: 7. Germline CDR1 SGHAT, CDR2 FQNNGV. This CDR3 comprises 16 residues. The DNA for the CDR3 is TGTGCCAGCAGCTTAGATCTCAGGCAGGGGGCCTACGAGCAGTACTTC. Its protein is CASSLDLRQGAYEQYF.

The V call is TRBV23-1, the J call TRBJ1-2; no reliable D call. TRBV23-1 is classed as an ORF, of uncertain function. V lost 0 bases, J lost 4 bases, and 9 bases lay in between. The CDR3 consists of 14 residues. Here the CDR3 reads CASSQSVAVYGYTF. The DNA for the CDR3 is TGCGCCAGCAGTCAATCGGTGGCAGTCTATGGCTACACCTTC.

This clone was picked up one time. The CDR3 sequence is CASSQGGETQYF. In nucleotides, the CDR3 is TGCGCCAGCAGCCAAGGCGGCGAGACCCAGTACTTC. V and J are TRBV4-1 and TRBJ2-5; no clear D gene. This CDR3 region has 12 residues. The V and J ends lost 1 base and 5 bases respectively, with 5 bases between them. Germline assignment: CDR1 MGHRA and CDR2 YSYEKL.

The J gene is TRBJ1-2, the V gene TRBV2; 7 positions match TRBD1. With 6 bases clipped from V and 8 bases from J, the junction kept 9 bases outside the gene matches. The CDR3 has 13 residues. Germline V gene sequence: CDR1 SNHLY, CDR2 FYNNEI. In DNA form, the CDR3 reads TGTGCCAGCAGCATTAGGGACAGAGAAGGCTACACCTTC. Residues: CASSIRDREGYTF.

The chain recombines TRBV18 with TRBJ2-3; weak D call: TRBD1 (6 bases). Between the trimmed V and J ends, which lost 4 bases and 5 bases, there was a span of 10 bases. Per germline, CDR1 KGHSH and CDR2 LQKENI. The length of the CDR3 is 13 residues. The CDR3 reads CASSQGQLDTQYF. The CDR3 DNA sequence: TGTGCCAGCTCACAGGGACAACTAGATACGCAGTATTTT.

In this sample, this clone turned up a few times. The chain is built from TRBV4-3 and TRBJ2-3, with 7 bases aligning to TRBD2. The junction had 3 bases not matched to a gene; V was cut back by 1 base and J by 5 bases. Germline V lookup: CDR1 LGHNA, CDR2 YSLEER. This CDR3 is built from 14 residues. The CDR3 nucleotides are TGCGCCAGCAGCCAAGTCGGGGGGAGAGATACGCAGTATTTT. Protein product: CASSQVGGRDTQYF.

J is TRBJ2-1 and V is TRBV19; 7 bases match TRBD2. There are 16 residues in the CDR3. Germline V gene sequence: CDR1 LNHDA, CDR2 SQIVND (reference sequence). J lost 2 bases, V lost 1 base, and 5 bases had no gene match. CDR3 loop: CASSIAGREPYNEQFF. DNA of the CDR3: TGTGCCAGTAGTATAGCCGGGCGGGAGCCCTACAATGAGCAGTTCTTC.

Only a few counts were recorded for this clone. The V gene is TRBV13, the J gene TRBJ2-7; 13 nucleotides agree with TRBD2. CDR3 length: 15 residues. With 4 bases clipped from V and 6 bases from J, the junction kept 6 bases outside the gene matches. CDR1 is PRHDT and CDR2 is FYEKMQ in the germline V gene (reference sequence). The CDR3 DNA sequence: TGTGCCAGCAGCTCGTGGACTAGCGGGAGAGGCGAGCAGTACTTC. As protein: CASSSWTSGRGEQYF.

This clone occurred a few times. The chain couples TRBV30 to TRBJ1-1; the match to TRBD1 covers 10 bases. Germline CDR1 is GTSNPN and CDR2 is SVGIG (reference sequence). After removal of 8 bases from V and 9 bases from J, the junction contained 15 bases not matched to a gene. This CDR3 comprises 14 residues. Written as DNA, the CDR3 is TGTGCCGGGAACCCGGACAGGGGGATTCTAAAAGCTTTCTTT. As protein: CAGNPDRGILKAFF.

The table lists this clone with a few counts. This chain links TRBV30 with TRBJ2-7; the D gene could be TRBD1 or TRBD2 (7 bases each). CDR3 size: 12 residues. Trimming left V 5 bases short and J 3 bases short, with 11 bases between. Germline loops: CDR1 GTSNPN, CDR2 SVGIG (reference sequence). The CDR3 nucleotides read TGTGCCTGGGGGAGGGGGCTCTACGAGCAGTACTTC. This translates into CAWGRGLYEQYF.

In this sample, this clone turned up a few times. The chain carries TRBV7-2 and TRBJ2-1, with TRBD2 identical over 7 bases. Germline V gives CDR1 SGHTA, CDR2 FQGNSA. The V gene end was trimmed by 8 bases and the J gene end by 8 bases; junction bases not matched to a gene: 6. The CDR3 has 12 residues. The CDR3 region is CASGREMDEQFF. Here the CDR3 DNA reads TGTGCCAGCGGGAGGGAGATGGATGAGCAGTTCTTC.

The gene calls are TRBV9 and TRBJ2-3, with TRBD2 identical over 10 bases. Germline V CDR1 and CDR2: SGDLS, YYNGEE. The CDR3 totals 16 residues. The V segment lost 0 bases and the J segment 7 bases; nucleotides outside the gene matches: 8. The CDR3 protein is CASSVGGLAGEHTQYF. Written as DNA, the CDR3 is TGTGCCAGCAGCGTAGGAGGTCTAGCGGGAGAGCATACGCAGTATTTT.

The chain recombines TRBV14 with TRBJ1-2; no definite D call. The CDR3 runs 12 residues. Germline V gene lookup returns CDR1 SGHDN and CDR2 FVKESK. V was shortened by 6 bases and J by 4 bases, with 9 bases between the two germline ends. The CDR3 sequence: CASRSPGYGYTF. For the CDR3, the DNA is TGTGCCAGCAGATCGCCTGGCTATGGCTACACCTTC.

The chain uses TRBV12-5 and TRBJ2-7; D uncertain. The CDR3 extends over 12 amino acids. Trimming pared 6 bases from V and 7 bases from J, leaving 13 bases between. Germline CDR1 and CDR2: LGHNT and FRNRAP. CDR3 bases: TGTGCTAGTGGCCCACAGCCTTTTGAGCAGTACTTC. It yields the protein CASGPQPFEQYF.

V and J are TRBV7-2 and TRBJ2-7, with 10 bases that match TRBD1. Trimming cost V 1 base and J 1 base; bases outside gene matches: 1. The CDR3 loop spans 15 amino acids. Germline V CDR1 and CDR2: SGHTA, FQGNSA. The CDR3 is CASSLGTGGSYEQYF. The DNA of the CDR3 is TGTGCCAGCAGCTTAGGGACAGGGGGATCCTACGAGCAGTACTTC.